The T cell receptor beta chain described here comes from a study of shared clonotypes between healthy human individuals. In the study overall: Three plates each covered CD4 naive and memory; CD8 naive two, CD8 memory one. Overall study findings and caveats: Sequencing depth was expected to affect clonotype sharing among donors. Among non-shared clonotypes, generation probabilities were lower than among those shared by all four donors.

Samples underwent the assay at deep level. The assay was immunoSEQ multiplex PCR, and TCRdb's table has in-frame clones only and misses some. The sample lists some 1,100,000 clones; around 82% were seen once. Note on this clone: Its cognate antigen is unknown.

The CDR3 length is 16 residues. The germline CDR1 and CDR2 sequences are MDHEN and SYDVKM. The V gene lost 8 bases and the J gene lost 0 bases, with 14 bases spanning the gap. The genes are TRBV28 and TRBJ2-6, with a possible D match to TRBD2 (6 bases). Material for sequencing was memory CD4+ T cells from PBMCs. Subset here: CD45RA-negative fraction. This clonotype originated in a man younger than 35 in good health. Some clones in this sample may be carry-over from other donors' samples. In DNA form, the CDR3 reads TGTGCCAGCGGAGGGGCCTATACCTCTGGGGCCAACGTCCTGACTTTC. Translated: CASGGAYTSGANVLTF.